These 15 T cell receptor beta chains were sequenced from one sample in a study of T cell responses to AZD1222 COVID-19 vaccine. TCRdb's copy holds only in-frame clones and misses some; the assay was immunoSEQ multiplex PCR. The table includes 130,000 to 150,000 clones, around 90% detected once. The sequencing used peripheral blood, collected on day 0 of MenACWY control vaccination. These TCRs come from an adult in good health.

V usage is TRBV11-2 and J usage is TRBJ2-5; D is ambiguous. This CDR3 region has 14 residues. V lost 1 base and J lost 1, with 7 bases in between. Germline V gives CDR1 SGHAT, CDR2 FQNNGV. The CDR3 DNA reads TGTGCCAGCAGCTTAGCCGCCTTCCAAGAGACCCAGTACTTC. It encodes CASSLAAFQETQYF.

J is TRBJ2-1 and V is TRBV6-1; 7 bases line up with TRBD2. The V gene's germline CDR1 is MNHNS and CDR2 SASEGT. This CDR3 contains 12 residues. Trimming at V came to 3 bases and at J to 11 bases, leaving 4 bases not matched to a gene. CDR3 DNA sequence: TGTGCCAGCAGTGAGGCCGGGAGGAAGCAGTTCTTC. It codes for CASSEAGRKQFF.

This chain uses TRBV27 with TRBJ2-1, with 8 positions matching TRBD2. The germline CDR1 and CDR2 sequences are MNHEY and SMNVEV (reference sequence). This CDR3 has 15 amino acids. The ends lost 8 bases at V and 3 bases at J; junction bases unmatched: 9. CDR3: CASGKLADLYNEQFF. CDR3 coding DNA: TGTGCCAGCGGTAAACTAGCGGACCTCTACAATGAGCAGTTCTTC.

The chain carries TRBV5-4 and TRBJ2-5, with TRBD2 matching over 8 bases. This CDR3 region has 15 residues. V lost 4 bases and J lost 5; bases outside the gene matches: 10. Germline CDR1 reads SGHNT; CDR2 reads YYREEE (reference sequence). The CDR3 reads CASSPGTSGLETQYF. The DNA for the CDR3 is TGTGCCAGCAGCCCCGGGACTAGTGGGCTTGAGACCCAGTACTTC. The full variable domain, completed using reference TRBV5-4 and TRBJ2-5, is ETGVTQSPTHLIKTRGQQVTLRCSSQSGHNTVSWYQQALGQGPQFIFQYYREEENGRGNFPPRFSGLQFPNYSSELNVNALELDDSALYLCASSPGTSGLETQYFGPGTRLLVL.

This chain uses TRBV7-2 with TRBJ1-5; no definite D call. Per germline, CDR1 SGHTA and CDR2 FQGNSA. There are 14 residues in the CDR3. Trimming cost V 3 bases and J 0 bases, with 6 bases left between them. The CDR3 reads CASSFYNSNQPQHF. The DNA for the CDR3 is TGTGCCAGCAGCTTTTATAATAGCAATCAGCCCCAGCATTTT. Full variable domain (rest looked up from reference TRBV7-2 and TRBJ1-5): GAGVSQSPSNKVTEKGKDVELRCDPISGHTALYWYRQSLGQGLEFLIYFQGNSAPDKSGLPSDRFSAERTGGSVSTLTIQRTQQEDSAVYLCASSFYNSNQPQHFGDGTRLSIL.

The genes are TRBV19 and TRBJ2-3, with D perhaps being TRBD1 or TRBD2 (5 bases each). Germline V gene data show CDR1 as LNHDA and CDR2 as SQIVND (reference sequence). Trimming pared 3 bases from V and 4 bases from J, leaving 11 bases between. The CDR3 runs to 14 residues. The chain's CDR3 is CASSIRGVADTQYF. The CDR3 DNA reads TGTGCCAGTAGTATTAGAGGGGTCGCAGATACGCAGTATTTT.

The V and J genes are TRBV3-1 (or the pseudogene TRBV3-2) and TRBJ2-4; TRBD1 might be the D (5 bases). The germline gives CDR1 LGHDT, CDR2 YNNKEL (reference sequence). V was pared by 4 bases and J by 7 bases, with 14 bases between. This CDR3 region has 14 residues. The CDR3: CASSLRQTENIQYF. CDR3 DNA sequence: TGTGCCAGCAGCCTAAGACAGACCGAGAACATTCAGTACTTC.

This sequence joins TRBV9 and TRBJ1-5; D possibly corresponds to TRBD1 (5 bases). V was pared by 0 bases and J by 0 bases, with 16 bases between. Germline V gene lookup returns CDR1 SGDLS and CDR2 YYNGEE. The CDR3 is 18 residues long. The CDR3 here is CASSVVSMGRDSNQPQHF. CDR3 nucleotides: TGTGCCAGCAGCGTAGTTAGTATGGGCAGGGATAGCAATCAGCCCCAGCATTTT.

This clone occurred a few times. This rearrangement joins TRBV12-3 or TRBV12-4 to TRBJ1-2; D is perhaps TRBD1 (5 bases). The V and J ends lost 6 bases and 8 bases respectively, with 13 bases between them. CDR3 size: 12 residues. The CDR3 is CASRNTGRGYTF. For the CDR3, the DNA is TGTGCCAGCAGAAATACAGGCCGCGGCTACACCTTC.

CDR3 nucleotides: TGTGCCAGTAGTATAGATCGGGGCAGCTACGAGCAGTACTTC. Its translation: CASSIDRGSYEQYF. V gene TRBV19 combines with J gene TRBJ2-7, with D possibly being TRBD1 or TRBD2 (5 bases each). The V and J ends lost 0 bases and 3 bases respectively, with 9 bases between them. CDR1 and CDR2 from the germline V gene are LNHDA and SQIVND (reference sequence). The CDR3 is 14 residues long.

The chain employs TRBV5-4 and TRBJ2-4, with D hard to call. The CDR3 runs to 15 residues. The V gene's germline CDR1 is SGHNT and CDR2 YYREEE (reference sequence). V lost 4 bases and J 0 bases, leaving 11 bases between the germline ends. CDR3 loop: CASSPTPGAKNIQYF. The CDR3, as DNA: TGTGCCAGCAGCCCAACCCCGGGAGCCAAAAACATTCAGTACTTC. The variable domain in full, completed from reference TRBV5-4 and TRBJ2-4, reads ETGVTQSPTHLIKTRGQQVTLRCSSQSGHNTVSWYQQALGQGPQFIFQYYREEENGRGNFPPRFSGLQFPNYSSELNVNALELDDSALYLCASSPTPGAKNIQYFGAGTRLSVL.

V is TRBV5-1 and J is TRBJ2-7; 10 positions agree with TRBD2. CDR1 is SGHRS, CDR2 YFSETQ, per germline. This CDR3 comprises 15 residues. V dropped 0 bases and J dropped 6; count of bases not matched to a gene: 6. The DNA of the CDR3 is TGCGCCAGCAGCTTGGGGGCTAGCGGGAGTATCGAGCAGTACTTC. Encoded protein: CASSLGASGSIEQYF.

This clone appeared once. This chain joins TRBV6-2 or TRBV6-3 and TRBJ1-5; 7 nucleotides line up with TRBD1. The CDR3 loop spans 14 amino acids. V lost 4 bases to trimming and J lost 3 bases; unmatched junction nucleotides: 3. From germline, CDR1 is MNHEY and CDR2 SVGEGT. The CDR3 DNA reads TGTGCCAGCAGTTTGACAGGGTACAATCAGCCCCAGCATTTT. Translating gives CASSLTGYNQPQHF.

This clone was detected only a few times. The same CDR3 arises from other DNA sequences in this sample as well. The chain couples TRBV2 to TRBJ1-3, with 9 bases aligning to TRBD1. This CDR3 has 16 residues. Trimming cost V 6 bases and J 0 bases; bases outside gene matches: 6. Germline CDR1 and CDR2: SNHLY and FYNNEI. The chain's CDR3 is CASSEGQGNSGNTIYF. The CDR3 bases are TGTGCCAGCAGCGAGGGACAGGGAAACTCTGGAAACACCATATATTTT.

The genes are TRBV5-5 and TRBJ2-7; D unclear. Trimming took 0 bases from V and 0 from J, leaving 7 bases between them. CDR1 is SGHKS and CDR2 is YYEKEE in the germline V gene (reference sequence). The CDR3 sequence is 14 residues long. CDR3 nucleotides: TGTGCCAGCAGCTTGGGGTGGATCTCCTACGAGCAGTACTTC. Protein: CASSLGWISYEQYF.